These 23 T cell receptor beta chains were all obtained from the same sample, sequenced in a study of early T cells in non-severe SARS-CoV-2 infection. TCRdb itself ran the 5' RACE reads through MiXCR, one entry per CDR3 protein. The table records about 48,000 distinct CDR3 sequences, around a tenth of them present only once. Sequenced material: whole blood. Receptor source: an adult who was a healthcare worker with PCR-confirmed SARS-CoV-2 infection or an uninfected control (not recorded which).

The genes are TRBV18 and TRBJ2-5; 10 bases agree with TRBD2. Trimming removed 3 bases from V and 2 bases from J; junction bases left unmatched: 9. The CDR3 runs 17 residues. Germline values: CDR1 KGHSH, CDR2 LQKENI. The CDR3 spells CASSPTAGTSVQETQYF. For the CDR3, the DNA is TGTGCCAGCTCACCTACCGCCGGGACTAGCGTACAAGAGACCCAGTACTTC.

The chain uses TRBV28 and TRBJ2-6; D is ambiguous. Trimming removed 4 bases at V and 0 bases at J, with 7 bases between. Germline-derived CDR1 and CDR2 are MDHEN and SYDVKM. This CDR3 has 15 residues. The CDR3 protein is CASSYETSGANVLTF. CDR3 DNA: TGTGCCAGCAGTTATGAGACCTCTGGGGCCAACGTCCTGACTTTC.

This clonotype was recorded many times. The rearrangement joins TRBV6-1 to TRBJ2-3; D might be TRBD2 (6 bases). Per the germline V gene, CDR1 is MNHNS and CDR2 is SASEGT. With 3 bases removed from V and 5 bases from J, the gap between germline ends came to 6 bases. This CDR3 has 12 residues. In DNA form, the CDR3 reads TGTGCCAGCAGTGAGGGAGGAGATACGCAGTATTTT. Residues: CASSEGGDTQYF.

There are many counts of this clonotype. The chain combines TRBV4-1 with TRBJ1-2; 9 bases are shared with TRBD1. Germline-derived CDR1 and CDR2 are MGHRA and YSYEKL. V lost 3 bases to trimming and J lost 2 bases; unmatched junction nucleotides: 4. The CDR3 is 15 amino acids. CDR3 DNA: TGCGCCAGCAGCCAGGAAACAGGGGGCAACTATGGCTACACCTTC. Its protein is CASSQETGGNYGYTF.

The rearrangement uses TRBV7-2 and TRBJ2-3; D remains ambiguous. Trimming stripped 5 bases from V and 1 base from J, with 19 bases between. Germline values: CDR1 SGHTA, CDR2 FQGNSA. The CDR3 is 17 residues long. The CDR3 DNA sequence: TGTGCCAGCAGCCCAAGTAAAATCAACTGGGGCACAGATACGCAGTATTTT. Encoded protein: CASSPSKINWGTDTQYF. The full variable domain, its missing parts supplied by reference TRBV7-2 and TRBJ2-3, is GAGVSQSPSNKVTEKGKDVELRCDPISGHTALYWYRQSLGQGLEFLIYFQGNSAPDKSGLPSDRFSAERTGGSVSTLTIQRTQQEDSAVYLCASSPSKINWGTDTQYFGPGTRLTVL.

In this sample, this clonotype turned up many times. The chain uses TRBV19 and TRBJ2-4; possibly TRBD2 for D (5 bases). V was cut by 3 bases and J by 0 bases, with 15 bases left in between. Germline loops: CDR1 LNHDA, CDR2 SQIVND (reference sequence). The CDR3 spans 17 residues. Here the CDR3 reads CASSIGWLAGAKNIQYF. As DNA, the CDR3 is TGTGCCAGTAGTATTGGTTGGCTAGCTGGAGCCAAAAACATTCAGTACTTC.

The V call is TRBV29-1, the J call TRBJ1-1, with TRBD1 matching over 10 bases. The V segment lost 7 bases and the J segment 9 bases; nucleotides outside the gene matches: 8. The CDR3 is 12 amino acids. The germline V gene has CDR1 SQVTM and CDR2 ANQGSEA. CDR3 region: CSGMTGGAQAFF. CDR3 nucleotide sequence: TGCAGCGGGATGACAGGGGGCGCGCAAGCTTTCTTT.

This clonotype was recorded at least ten times. The CDR3 region is CASSLGGSGDTQYF. In DNA, the CDR3 is TGTGCCAGCAGTTTAGGGGGGAGTGGAGATACGCAGTATTTT. The J gene is TRBJ2-3, the V gene TRBV12-3 or TRBV12-4; D tentatively fits TRBD1 or TRBD2 (5 bases each). With 1 base removed from V and 5 bases from J, the gap between germline ends came to 10 bases. The CDR3 runs to 14 residues.

This clonotype turned up a few times. The chain carries TRBV7-6 and TRBJ1-1; 8 bases agree with TRBD1. CDR3 length: 17 amino acids. Germline CDR1 is SGHVS and CDR2 is FNYEAQ. The J segment lost 2 bases and the V segment lost 5 bases, leaving 13 bases of the junction unmatched. CDR3 in amino acids: CASSPHWTGTVNTEAFF. CDR3 bases: TGTGCCAGCAGCCCCCACTGGACAGGGACGGTTAACACTGAAGCTTTCTTT.

The chain employs TRBV10-3 and TRBJ2-1, with D possibly being TRBD2 (6 bases). The CDR3 is 14 amino acids. V lost 4 bases and J lost 3, with 10 bases in between. Looked up from germline, CDR1 is ENHRY and CDR2 is SYGVKD. CDR3 nucleotide sequence: TGTGCCATCAGTGGGAGGGGTGACTACAATGAGCAGTTCTTC. Its protein is CAISGRGDYNEQFF.

The chain carries TRBV7-6 and TRBJ2-5; 11 bases map to TRBD2. CDR1 and CDR2 (germline): SGHVS, FNYEAQ. The CDR3 is 15 amino acids. V lost 0 bases and J lost 4; bases outside the gene matches: 1. CDR3 DNA: TGTGCCAGCAGCTTAGCCGGGACTAGCGGAGAGACCCAGTACTTC. As protein: CASSLAGTSGETQYF.

Many counts were recorded for this clonotype. CDR3 nucleotides: TGTGCCAGTGGGTGGACTAGCGGGACCCAGTACTTC. It codes for CASGWTSGTQYF. This chain connects TRBV19 to TRBJ2-5, with 10 bases matching TRBD2. Germline V gives CDR1 LNHDA, CDR2 SQIVND (reference sequence). V trimming: 8 bases; J trimming: 7 bases; junction bases outside the gene matches: 4. CDR3 length: 12 amino acids.

The chain carries TRBV20-1 and TRBJ2-3; TRBD2 aligns across 11 bases. V lost 5 bases to trimming and J lost 5 bases; unmatched junction nucleotides: 6. The germline V gene encodes CDR1 DFQATT and CDR2 SNEGSKA (reference sequence). This CDR3 is built from 14 residues. CDR3 in amino acids: CSAGGLADLDTQYF. CDR3 coding DNA: TGCAGTGCTGGGGGACTAGCGGACCTAGATACGCAGTATTTT.

This clonotype was observed many times. The chain joins TRBV7-9 to TRBJ2-1; D ambiguous. The germline V gene encodes CDR1 SEHNR and CDR2 FQNEAQ (reference sequence). The CDR3 is 12 residues long. The V gene lost 3 bases and the J gene lost 5 bases, with 5 bases spanning the gap. This CDR3 reads CASSFLNNEQFF. For the CDR3, the DNA is TGTGCCAGCAGCTTTCTAAACAATGAGCAGTTCTTC.

V and J are TRBV4-1 and TRBJ1-4; the D is unclear. This CDR3 comprises 14 residues. Between the trimmed V and J ends, which lost 1 base and 7 bases, there was a span of 10 bases. Germline V gene sequence: CDR1 MGHRA, CDR2 YSYEKL. The CDR3 DNA reads as TGCGCCAGCAGCCAAGTCCCGGGGTCTGAAAAACTGTTTTTT. Translation: CASSQVPGSEKLFF.

This clonotype occurred a few times. The CDR3 nucleotides read TGCAGTGCTAGGAGGAGGGGGCTCTACGAGCAGTACTTC. This translates into CSARRRGLYEQYF. The chain links TRBV20-1 to TRBJ2-7, with D possibly TRBD1 on 7 matching bases. Germline V gives CDR1 DFQATT, CDR2 SNEGSKA (reference sequence). CDR3 length: 13 amino acids. Deletions cut 3 bases from V and 3 bases from J, with 12 bases between.

This clonotype was counted a few times. The rearrangement joins TRBV5-1 to TRBJ2-7, with 12 bases identical to TRBD2. Germline trimming cut 4 bases from V and 0 bases from J; bases unmatched to any gene: 5. This CDR3 comprises 16 residues. Germline values: CDR1 SGHRS, CDR2 YFSETQ. The CDR3 DNA is TGCGCCAGCAGCCCCGCTAGCGGGAGGGCCTCCTACGAGCAGTACTTC. Its translation: CASSPASGRASYEQYF.

The chain links TRBV5-1 to TRBJ2-1; 13 bases line up with TRBD2. Germline trimming cut 4 bases from V and 4 bases from J; bases unmatched to any gene: 5. Germline CDR1 is SGHRS and CDR2 is YFSETQ. The length of the CDR3 is 16 residues. The CDR3 is CASSLGLAGLYNEQFF. In DNA, the CDR3 is TGCGCCAGCAGCCTGGGACTAGCGGGACTATACAATGAGCAGTTCTTC.

This clonotype occurred a few times. DNA of the CDR3: TGCAGCGTTGGGTTCCCCAAGGCTGAAGCTTTCTTT. This translates into CSVGFPKAEAFF. V gene TRBV29-1 combines with J gene TRBJ1-1, with unresolved D. In germline, CDR1 is SQVTM, CDR2 ANQGSEA. The CDR3 loop spans 12 amino acids. Deletions cut 4 bases from V and 6 bases from J, with 12 bases between.

This clonotype showed up many times. The genes are TRBV9 and TRBJ2-2, with TRBD2 matching 10 bases. Germline V gene data show CDR1 as SGDLS and CDR2 as YYNGEE. After removal of 4 bases from V and 4 bases from J, the junction contained 7 bases not matched to a gene. The CDR3 runs 16 residues. CDR3 sequence: CASSLTRTSGTGELFF. CDR3 nucleotide sequence: TGTGCCAGCAGCCTCACACGGACTAGCGGCACCGGGGAGCTGTTTTTT.

In this sample, this clonotype turned up a few times. This chain uses TRBV2 with TRBJ2-1, with 9 bases that match TRBD2. The CDR3 extends over 15 amino acids. The J segment lost 4 bases and the V segment lost 8 bases, leaving 9 bases of the junction unmatched. Germline V gene data show CDR1 as SNHLY and CDR2 as FYNNEI. CDR3 DNA sequence: TGTGCCAGCTCAGGGCTAGCGGGGCCTTACAATGAGCAGTTCTTC. The encoded protein is CASSGLAGPYNEQFF.

This clonotype has a handful of counts. The chain recombines TRBV20-1 with TRBJ2-7; TRBD1 or TRBD2 may be the D gene (5 bases each). Trimming took off 0 bases at V and 3 bases at J, with 18 bases between the two ends. The germline gives CDR1 DFQATT, CDR2 SNEGSKA (reference sequence). This CDR3 has 16 residues. CDR3 in DNA: TGCAGTGCTAGAGATCTGGGGCACTCAGACTACTACGAGCAGTACTTC. Translated, it gives CSARDLGHSDYYEQYF.

The CDR3 loop reads CASRETALHGYTF. The CDR3 nucleotides read TGTGCCAGCAGAGAAACAGCTCTCCATGGCTACACCTTC. V and J are TRBV2 and TRBJ1-2; D unclear. The CDR3 loop spans 13 amino acids. Germline V gene data show CDR1 as SNHLY and CDR2 as FYNNEI. V shed 6 bases and J shed 6 bases, with 14 bases lying between them.